This TCR beta chain is drawn from a study of blood T cell repertoires in COVID-19. Whole-study context: Sample material is recorded as cDNA or gDNA derived from T cells, B-cell-depleted T cells, or PBMCs.

This clone was seen a single time. In the original workflow: Reference gene primer amplification yielded estimated nucleated cell counts. Only in-frame clones appear in the TCRdb table, and some are missing; sequencing was by immunoSEQ multiplex PCR. The D gene and trimming were derived from the DNA, and the V and J assignments and clone size from that table. This sample has about 82,000 clones, with approximately 80% found just once. The CDR3 totals 20 residues. The chain carries TRBV21-1 and TRBJ2-1; TRBD2 was called by the table and not checked on the DNA. TRBV21-1 is deemed a pseudogene. Sequencing was carried out using peripheral blood. This sequence was found in a woman aged 40 to 50 with active or convalescent COVID-19. CDR3: CASNPLGTSGRARPYNEQFF. In DNA form, the CDR3 reads TGTGCCAGCAACCCCCTAGGGACTAGCGGGAGGGCGAGGCCCTACAATGAGCAGTTCTTC.